The 3 T cell receptor beta chains below come from one sample, sequenced in a study of blood T cell repertoires in COVID-19. Sequenced by immunoSEQ multiplex PCR; TCRdb stores in-frame clones only, minus some. In the table there are under 350,000 clones, around 89% of which are singletons. The source material was peripheral blood. All receptors come from a man aged 35 to 55 with acute or convalescent COVID-19.

The chain recombines TRBV9 with TRBJ1-6; possible D gene TRBD1, 6 bases. Per the germline V gene, CDR1 is SGDLS and CDR2 is YYNGEE. V was pared by 0 bases and J by 16 bases, with 17 bases between. This CDR3 is built from 14 residues. The CDR3 here is CASSVVWDTERLHF. In DNA, the CDR3 is TGTGCCAGCAGCGTAGTTTGGGACACCGAACGTCTCCACTTT.

The V gene is TRBV6-5, the J gene TRBJ1-3; no clear D gene. CDR1 and CDR2 from the germline V gene are MNHEY and SVGAGI. Trimming cost V 2 bases and J 2 bases, with 7 bases left between them. The CDR3 length is 14 residues. The chain's CDR3 is CASSYRQAGNTIYF. The CDR3 DNA follows: TGTGCCAGCAGTTACCGGCAGGCTGGAAACACCATATATTTT.

This rearrangement joins TRBV27 to TRBJ2-7; TRBD1 might be the D (6 bases). The CDR3 consists of 12 residues. Germline V gene data show CDR1 as MNHEY and CDR2 as SMNVEV (reference sequence). With 9 bases removed from V and 6 bases from J, the gap between germline ends came to 15 bases. As DNA, the CDR3 is TGTGCCAGTGGGCAGGGGTTTGGCGAGCAGTACTTC. Its translation: CASGQGFGEQYF.